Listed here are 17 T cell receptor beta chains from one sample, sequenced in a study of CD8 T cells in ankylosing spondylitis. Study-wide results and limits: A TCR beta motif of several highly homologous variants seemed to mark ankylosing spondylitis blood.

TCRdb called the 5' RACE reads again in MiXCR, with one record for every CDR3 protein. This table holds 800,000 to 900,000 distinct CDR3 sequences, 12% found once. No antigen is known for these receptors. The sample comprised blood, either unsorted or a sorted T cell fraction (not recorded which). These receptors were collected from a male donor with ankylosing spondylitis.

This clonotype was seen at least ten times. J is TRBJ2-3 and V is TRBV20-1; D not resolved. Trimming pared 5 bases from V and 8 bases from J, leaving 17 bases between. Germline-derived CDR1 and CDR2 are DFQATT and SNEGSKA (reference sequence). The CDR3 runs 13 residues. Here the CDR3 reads CSAPSGLIVTQYF. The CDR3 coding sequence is TGCAGTGCTCCGTCGGGCCTAATCGTTACGCAGTATTTT.

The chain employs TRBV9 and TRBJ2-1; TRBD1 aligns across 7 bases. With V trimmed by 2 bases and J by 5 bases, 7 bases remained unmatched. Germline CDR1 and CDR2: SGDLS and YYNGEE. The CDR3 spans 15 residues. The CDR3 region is CASSVRQGSNNEQFF. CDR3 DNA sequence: TGTGCCAGCAGCGTTCGACAGGGTAGTAACAATGAGCAGTTCTTC.

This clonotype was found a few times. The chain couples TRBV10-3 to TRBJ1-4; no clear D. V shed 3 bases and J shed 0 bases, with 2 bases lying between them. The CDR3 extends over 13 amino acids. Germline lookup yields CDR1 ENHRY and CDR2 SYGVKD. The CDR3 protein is CAISDTTNEKLFF. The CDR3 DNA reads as TGTGCCATCAGTGACACAACTAATGAAAAACTGTTTTTT.

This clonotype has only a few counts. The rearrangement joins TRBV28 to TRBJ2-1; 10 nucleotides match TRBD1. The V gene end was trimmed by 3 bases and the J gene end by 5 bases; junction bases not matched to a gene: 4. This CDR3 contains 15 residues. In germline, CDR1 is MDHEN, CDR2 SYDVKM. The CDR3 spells CASSFPGTGDNEQFF. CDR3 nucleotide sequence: TGTGCCAGCAGTTTCCCCGGGACAGGGGACAATGAGCAGTTCTTC. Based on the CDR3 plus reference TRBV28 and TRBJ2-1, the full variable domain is DVKVTQSSRYLVKRTGEKVFLECVQDMDHENMFWYRQDPGLGLRLIYFSYDVKMKEKGDIPEGYSVSREKKERFSLILESASTNQTSMYLCASSFPGTGDNEQFFGPGTRLTVL.

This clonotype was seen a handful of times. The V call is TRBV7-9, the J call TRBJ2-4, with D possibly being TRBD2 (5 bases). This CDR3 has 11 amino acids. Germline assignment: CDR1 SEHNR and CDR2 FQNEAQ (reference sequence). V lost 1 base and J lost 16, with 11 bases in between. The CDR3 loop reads CASSLEGGYYF. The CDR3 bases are TGTGCCAGCAGCTTAGAAGGCGGGTATTACTTC.

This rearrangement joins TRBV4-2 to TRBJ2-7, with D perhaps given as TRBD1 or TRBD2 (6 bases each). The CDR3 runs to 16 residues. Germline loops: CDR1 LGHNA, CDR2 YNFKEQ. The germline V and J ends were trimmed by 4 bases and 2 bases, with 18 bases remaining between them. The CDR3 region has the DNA TGTGCCAGCAGCCGCTCGGGGGCGAGCGGTACCTACGAGCAGTACTTC. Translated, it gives CASSRSGASGTYEQYF.

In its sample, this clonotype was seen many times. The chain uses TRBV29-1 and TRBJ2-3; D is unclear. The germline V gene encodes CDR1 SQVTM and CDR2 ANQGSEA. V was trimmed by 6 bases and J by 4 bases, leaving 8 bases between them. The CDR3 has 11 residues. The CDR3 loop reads CSVPPADTQYF. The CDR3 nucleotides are TGCAGCGTGCCGCCAGCAGATACGCAGTATTTT.

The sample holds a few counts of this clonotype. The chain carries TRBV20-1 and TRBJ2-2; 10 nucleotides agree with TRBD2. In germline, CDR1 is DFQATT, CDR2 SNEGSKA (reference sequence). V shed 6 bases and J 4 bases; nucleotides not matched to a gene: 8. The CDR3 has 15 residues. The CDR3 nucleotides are TGCAGTGCAACCATAAGCGGGAGGGGCACCGGGGAGCTGTTTTTT. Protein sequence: CSATISGRGTGELFF.

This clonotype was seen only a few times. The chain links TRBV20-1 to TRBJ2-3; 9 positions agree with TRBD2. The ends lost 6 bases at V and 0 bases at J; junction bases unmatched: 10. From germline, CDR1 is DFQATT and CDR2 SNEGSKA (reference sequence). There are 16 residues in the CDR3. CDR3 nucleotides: TGCAGTGCCCCGCCTTTGCGGGAGGGAAGCACAGATACGCAGTATTTT. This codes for CSAPPLREGSTDTQYF.

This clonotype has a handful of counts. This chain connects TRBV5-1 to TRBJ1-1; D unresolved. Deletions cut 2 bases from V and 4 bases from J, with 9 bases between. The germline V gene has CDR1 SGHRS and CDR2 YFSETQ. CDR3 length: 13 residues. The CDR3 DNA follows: TGCGCCAGCAGCTTCCCCGGTGTCACTGAAGCTTTCTTT. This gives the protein CASSFPGVTEAFF.

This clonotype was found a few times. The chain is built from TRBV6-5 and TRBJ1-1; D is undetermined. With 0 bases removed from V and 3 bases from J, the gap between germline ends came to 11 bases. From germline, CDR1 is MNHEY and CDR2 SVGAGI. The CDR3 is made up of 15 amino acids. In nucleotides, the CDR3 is TGTGCCAGCAGTTACTCTTCACGCCGGGACACTGAAGCTTTCTTT. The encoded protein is CASSYSSRRDTEAFF.

The CDR3 sequence: CASSLAAGTSYEQYF. CDR3 sequence (DNA): TGTGCCAGCAGCTTGGCGGCAGGGACCTCCTACGAGCAGTACTTC. The V and J genes are TRBV7-2 and TRBJ2-7; D possibly matches TRBD1 or TRBD2 (5 bases each). The CDR3 runs to 15 residues. The germline V and J ends were trimmed by 3 bases and 0 bases, with 12 bases remaining between them. The V gene's germline CDR1 is SGHTA and CDR2 FQGNSA.

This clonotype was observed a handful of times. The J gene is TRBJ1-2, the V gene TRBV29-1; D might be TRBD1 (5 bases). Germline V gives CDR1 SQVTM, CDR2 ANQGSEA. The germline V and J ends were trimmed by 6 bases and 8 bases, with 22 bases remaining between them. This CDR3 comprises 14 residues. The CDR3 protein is CSVAYNARVRGYTF. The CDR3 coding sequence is TGCAGCGTCGCATACAACGCCAGGGTCCGGGGCTACACCTTC. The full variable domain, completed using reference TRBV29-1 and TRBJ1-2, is SAVISQKPSRDICQRGTSLTIQCQVDSQVTMMFWYRQQPGQSLTLIATANQGSEATYESGFVIDKFPISRPNLTFSTLTVSNMSPEDSSIYLCSVAYNARVRGYTFGSGTRLTVV.

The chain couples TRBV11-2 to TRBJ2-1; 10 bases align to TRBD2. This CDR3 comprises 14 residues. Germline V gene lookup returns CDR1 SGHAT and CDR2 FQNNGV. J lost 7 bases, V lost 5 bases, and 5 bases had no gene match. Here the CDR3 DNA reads TGTGCCAGCAGCCGGCTAGCGGGAGAGAATGAGCAGTTCTTC. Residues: CASSRLAGENEQFF. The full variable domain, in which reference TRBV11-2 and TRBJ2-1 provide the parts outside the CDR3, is EAGVAQSPRYKIIEKRQSVAFWCNPISGHATLYWYQQILGQGPKLLIQFQNNGVVDDSQLPKDRFSAERLKGVDSTLKIQPAKLEDSAVYLCASSRLAGENEQFFGPGTRLTVL.

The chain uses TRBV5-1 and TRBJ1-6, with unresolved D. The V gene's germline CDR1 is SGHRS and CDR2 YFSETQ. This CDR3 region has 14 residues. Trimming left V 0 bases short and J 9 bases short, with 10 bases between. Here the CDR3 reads CASSLGDIRSPLHF. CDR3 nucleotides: TGCGCCAGCAGCTTGGGAGACATTCGTTCACCCCTCCACTTT.

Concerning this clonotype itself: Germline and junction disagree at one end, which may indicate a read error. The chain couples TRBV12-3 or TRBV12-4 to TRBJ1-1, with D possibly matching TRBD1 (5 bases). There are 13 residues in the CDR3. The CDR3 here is CASSLGRGERLVF. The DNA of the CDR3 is TGTGCCAGCAGTTTAGGGCGGGGGGAGAGGCTGGTCTTT.

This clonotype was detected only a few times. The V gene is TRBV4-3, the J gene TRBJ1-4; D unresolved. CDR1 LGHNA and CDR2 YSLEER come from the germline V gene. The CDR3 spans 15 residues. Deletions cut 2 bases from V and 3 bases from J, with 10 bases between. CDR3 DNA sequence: TGCGCCAGCAGCCAAACGAGGTCGGCTAATGAAAAACTGTTTTTT. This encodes CASSQTRSANEKLFF.